This is a list of T cell receptor beta chains from one sample in a study of blood T cell repertoires in COVID-19. Using immunoSEQ multiplex PCR, the repertoire was profiled, and TCRdb retains in-frame clones only, with some absent. The repertoire consists of about 100,000 clones, with about 88% occurring once and the leading ten covering roughly 17%. The specimen sequenced was peripheral blood. These receptors originate from a woman aged 60-75 years with acute or convalescent COVID-19. Each CDR3 is given with its conserved first and last residue. Each record gives: J gene, clone size, D gene, V gene, CDR3 protein, CDR3 DNA. D genes are given only for firm matches. Expanded clones are given a class, and other clones once, few, many or no size at all.

>TRBJ2-5|.|TRBD2|TRBV19
CASSLLAGSGETQYF
TGTGCCAGTAGCCTTCTAGCGGGGTCTGGAGAGACCCAGTACTTC
>TRBJ2-7|.|TRBD1|TRBV27
CASSRGGQGARYEQYF
TGTGCCAGCAGCCGCGGGGGACAGGGGGCGCGGTACGAGCAGTACTTC
>TRBJ2-5|.|.|TRBV2
CASSNYLQETQYF
TGTGCCAGCAGTAACTACCTCCAAGAGACCCAGTACTTC
>TRBJ1-1|.|TRBD1|TRBV7-2
CASSPTGGITEAFF
TGTGCCAGCAGCCCGACAGGGGGTATCACTGAAGCTTTCTTT
>TRBJ1-6|.|.|TRBV7-3
CASSLFAGSPLHF
TGTGCCAGCAGCTTATTCGCCGGGTCACCCCTCCACTTT
>TRBJ2-5|.|TRBD1|TRBV19
CASSIPQGWETQYF
TGTGCCAGTAGTATCCCACAGGGGTGGGAGACCCAGTACTTC
>TRBJ1-5|.|TRBD1|TRBV19
CASSPDRGGQPQHF
TGTGCCAGTAGCCCCGACAGGGGGGGTCAGCCCCAGCATTTT
>TRBJ2-1|.|TRBD2|TRBV5-4
CASRPGLPSYNEQFF
TGTGCCAGCAGGCCGGGACTACCTTCCTACAATGAGCAGTTCTTC
>TRBJ1-2|.|.|TRBV7-9
CASAGGYGYTF
TGTGCCTCGGCGGGGGGCTATGGCTACACCTTC
>TRBJ2-2|.|.|TRBV6-5
CASTRGTGELFF
TGTGCCAGCACAAGGGGCACCGGGGAGCTGTTTTTT
>TRBJ2-3|.|.|TRBV9
CASSAKGGTSTDTQYF
TGTGCCAGCAGCGCGAAGGGGGGGACCAGCACAGATACGCAGTATTTT
>TRBJ1-2|.|.|TRBV19
CASSISGSQGGYTF
TGTGCCAGTAGTATAAGCGGATCCCAGGGGGGCTACACCTTC
>TRBJ1-5|.|TRBD1|TRBV5-5
CASSLEGTGVVRNQPQHF
TGTGCCAGCAGCTTGGAGGGGACAGGGGTAGTACGCAATCAGCCCCAGCATTTT
>TRBJ1-4|.|TRBD1|TRBV11-3
CASSRRTGGYEGEKLFF
TGTGCCAGCAGCCGGAGGACAGGGGGCTATGAGGGTGAAAAACTGTTTTTT
>TRBJ1-5|.|TRBD1|TRBV30
CAWDRGQGQPQHF
TGTGCCTGGGATCGAGGACAGGGTCAGCCCCAGCATTTT
>TRBJ1-2|.|TRBD1|TRBV29-1
CSVEGDRDYGYTF
TGCAGCGTTGAAGGTGACAGGGACTATGGCTACACCTTC
>TRBJ2-3|once|TRBD2|TRBV3-1/TRBV3-2
CASSQIRGERTDTQYF
TGTGCCAGCAGCCAAATACGGGGGGAACGCACAGATACGCAGTATTTT
>TRBJ2-7|.|.|TRBV12-3/TRBV12-4
CASSRTDIYEQYF
TGTGCCAGCAGCCGGACAGACATCTACGAGCAGTACTTC
>TRBJ2-3|.|.|TRBV19
CASSIRRGGTDTQYF
TGTGCCAGTAGTATACGGCGCGGGGGCACAGATACGCAGTATTTT
>TRBJ2-7|.|.|TRBV7-2
CASSLKTGGSNREQYF
TGTGCCAGCAGCTTAAAGACGGGGGGCTCGAATCGGGAGCAGTACTTC
>TRBJ1-1|.|TRBD1|TRBV3-1/TRBV3-2
CASGGQGYTEAFF
TGTGCCAGCGGAGGACAGGGGTACACTGAAGCTTTCTTT
>TRBJ1-1|.|.|TRBV12-5
CASDLGQSNTEAFF
TGTGCTAGTGATCTCGGACAGTCGAACACTGAAGCTTTCTTT
>TRBJ2-7|.|.|TRBV3-1/TRBV3-2
CASSQDAQGKKYF
TGTGCCAGCAGCCAAGATGCACAGGGAAAAAAGTACTTC
>TRBJ2-2|.|TRBD2|TRBV4-2
CASSPGGLAEIITGELFF
TGTGCCAGCAGCCCCGGGGGACTAGCGGAAATCATTACCGGGGAGCTGTTTTTT
>TRBJ2-3|.|.|TRBV19
CASTQGNTDTQYF
TGTGCCAGTACCCAGGGAAACACAGATACGCAGTATTTT
>TRBJ2-3|once|.|TRBV7-3
CASSLGWGGASPSTDTQYF
TGTGCCAGCAGCTTAGGTTGGGGCGGGGCAAGCCCTAGCACAGATACGCAGTATTTT
>TRBJ1-5|.|TRBD1|TRBV12-5
CASGTGGQPQHF
TGTGCTAGTGGAACAGGGGGGCAGCCCCAGCATTTT
>TRBJ2-1|once|.|TRBV28
CASSLRGREQFF
TGTGCCAGCAGTTTGAGAGGGCGGGAGCAGTTCTTC
>TRBJ1-4|.|.|TRBV5-4
CASSLDRGEKLFF
TGTGCCAGCAGCTTGGATAGGGGTGAAAAACTGTTTTTT
>TRBJ2-5|.|TRBD1|TRBV4-2
CASSPGQGGETQYF
TGTGCCAGCAGCCCAGGACAGGGCGGAGAGACCCAGTACTTC
>TRBJ2-2|once|TRBD1|TRBV5-1
CASRPLGQRNTGELFF
TGCGCCAGCAGGCCTCTGGGACAGCGAAACACCGGGGAGCTGTTTTTT
>TRBJ1-5|.|.|TRBV2
CASSGEKLVNQPQHF
TGTGCCAGCAGTGGTGAGAAACTGGTCAATCAGCCCCAGCATTTT
>TRBJ2-3|.|.|TRBV7-3
CASTDRGATDTQYF
TGTGCCAGCACCGATCGGGGTGCCACAGATACGCAGTATTTT
>TRBJ1-2|.|.|TRBV3-1/TRBV3-2
CASSQAEGQDYTF
TGTGCCAGCAGCCAAGCGGAGGGTCAGGACTACACCTTC
>TRBJ1-3|.|.|TRBV28
CASSSPGEGNTIYF
TGTGCCAGCAGTTCTCCGGGAGAAGGAAACACCATATATTTT